A selection of T cell receptor beta chains follows, all from one sample in a study of shared clonotypes between healthy human individuals. Only in-frame clones appear in the TCRdb table, and some are missing; sequencing was by immunoSEQ multiplex PCR. The sample includes about 1,800,000 clones, approximately 94% of them seen just once. The sequenced material came from naive CD8+ T cells sorted from blood. These receptors were obtained from a man aged 18-30 years in good health. Each CDR3 is given with its conserved first and last residue. Fields, in order: CDR3 protein, J gene, V gene.

CDR3aa: CASSSEQGAPPYEQYF
j_gene: TRBJ2-7
v_gene: TRBV5-4

CDR3aa: CASSSSQGLLGDEQFF
j_gene: TRBJ2-1
v_gene: TRBV28

CDR3aa: CASSELGQGAMNTEAFF
j_gene: TRBJ1-1
v_gene: TRBV10-2

CDR3aa: CASSHGVGRAALEQYF
j_gene: TRBJ2-7
v_gene: TRBV4-1

CDR3aa: CAWSEIGQGTYEQYF
j_gene: TRBJ2-7
v_gene: TRBV30

CDR3aa: CASTLGTSGHEQYF
j_gene: TRBJ2-7
v_gene: TRBV6-5

CDR3aa: CASSVGTGPYEQYF
j_gene: TRBJ2-7
v_gene: TRBV9

CDR3aa: CASSLEGTQYF
j_gene: TRBJ2-3
v_gene: TRBV13

CDR3aa: CASSLVPGASNQPQHF
j_gene: TRBJ1-5
v_gene: TRBV5-8

CDR3aa: CASSLGYEQYF
j_gene: TRBJ2-7
v_gene: TRBV28

CDR3aa: CASSLDDLETYEQYF
j_gene: TRBJ2-7
v_gene: TRBV5-1

CDR3aa: CASSPGTATNEKLFF
j_gene: TRBJ1-4
v_gene: TRBV2

CDR3aa: CASSLNTGLILADTQYF
j_gene: TRBJ2-3
v_gene: TRBV11-2

CDR3aa: CASSEEGGDNEQFF
j_gene: TRBJ2-1
v_gene: TRBV10-2

CDR3aa: CASSLVGTPDTQYF
j_gene: TRBJ2-3
v_gene: TRBV27

CDR3aa: CASSQGTSGNQETQYF
j_gene: TRBJ2-5
v_gene: TRBV4-1

CDR3aa: CAWDQGVGPDTQYF
j_gene: TRBJ2-3
v_gene: TRBV30

CDR3aa: CASSPYGGLAGGNTGELFF
j_gene: TRBJ2-2
v_gene: TRBV2

CDR3aa: CASSWIDPRSSYNSPLHF
j_gene: TRBJ1-6
v_gene: TRBV5-1

CDR3aa: CASSGSGSTDEQFF
j_gene: TRBJ2-1
v_gene: TRBV9

CDR3aa: CASIRANYGYTF
j_gene: TRBJ1-2
v_gene: TRBV6-4

CDR3aa: CASSPQGSSYNSPLHF
j_gene: TRBJ1-6
v_gene: TRBV6-6

CDR3aa: CASSQTGFTEAFF
j_gene: TRBJ1-1
v_gene: TRBV6-5

CDR3aa: CASSLSGAKGTQYF
j_gene: TRBJ2-5
v_gene: TRBV27

CDR3aa: CASSQKLGSSSPQHF
j_gene: TRBJ1-5
v_gene: TRBV4-1

CDR3aa: CASSQGNRMNTEAFF
j_gene: TRBJ1-1
v_gene: TRBV14

CDR3aa: CASSRSTPGTYEQYF
j_gene: TRBJ2-7
v_gene: TRBV4-1

CDR3aa: CASSRLLGQETQYF
j_gene: TRBJ2-5
v_gene: TRBV7-6

CDR3aa: CASSSNILSRDVSGNTIYF
j_gene: TRBJ1-3
v_gene: TRBV5-1

CDR3aa: CASSLYTTSGRWETGELFF
j_gene: TRBJ2-2
v_gene: TRBV2

CDR3aa: CASSLERTGFTIYF
j_gene: TRBJ1-3
v_gene: TRBV5-6

CDR3aa: CASSEANYGYTF
j_gene: TRBJ1-2
v_gene: TRBV6-5

CDR3aa: CASSLADTYSEAFF
j_gene: TRBJ1-1
v_gene: TRBV5-1

CDR3aa: CASSSGLAVYQETQYF
j_gene: TRBJ2-5
v_gene: TRBV5-1

CDR3aa: CASSPGQGGNLDGYTF
j_gene: TRBJ1-2
v_gene: TRBV9

CDR3aa: CASSLWGNTEAFF
j_gene: TRBJ1-1
v_gene: TRBV11-1

CDR3aa: CASSYAGGRADTQYF
j_gene: TRBJ2-3
v_gene: TRBV6-5

CDR3aa: CASRPAGESSTEAFF
j_gene: TRBJ1-1
v_gene: TRBV5-4

CDR3aa: CASTSGTGDLTGELFF
j_gene: TRBJ2-2
v_gene: TRBV28

CDR3aa: CSAVGFRVAADTQYF
j_gene: TRBJ2-3
v_gene: TRBV29-1

CDR3aa: CASSSQGLTEAFF
j_gene: TRBJ1-1
v_gene: TRBV19

CDR3aa: CAISEPGLAGVTHQETQYF
j_gene: TRBJ2-5
v_gene: TRBV10-3

CDR3aa: CASSQGLLATGELFF
j_gene: TRBJ2-2
v_gene: TRBV4-3

CDR3aa: CASSPGGPGASYEQYF
j_gene: TRBJ2-7
v_gene: TRBV7-9

CDR3aa: CASSLVGAAVHEQYF
j_gene: TRBJ2-7
v_gene: TRBV7-6

CDR3aa: CASRERDSGEAFF
j_gene: TRBJ1-1
v_gene: TRBV28